One TCR beta chain is described in this entry. Looked up from germline, CDR1 is SGHTA and CDR2 is FQGNSA. J gave up 2 bases and V 0 bases, and 7 bases lay outside the gene matches. The CDR3 sequence is 16 residues long. These data belong to a study of blood T cell repertoires in COVID-19. The data were produced by immunoSEQ multiplex PCR, yet TCRdb's version contains in-frame clones alone and is incomplete. The repertoire has 85,000 or so clones, nearly 95% of them found once; the top ten carry about 4.1%. The J gene is TRBJ2-7, the V gene TRBV7-2, with TRBD2 matching 7 bases. Material for sequencing was peripheral blood. The TCR comes from a human donor with active COVID-19. The donor label of this sample is uncertain. CDR3 in DNA: TGTGCCAGCAGCTTAGCCGGGTCTAGCGGTCCCTACGAGCAGTACTTC. The encoded protein is CASSLAGSSGPYEQYF.